The 13 T cell receptor beta chains reported below all come from one sample, sequenced in a study of cytomegalovirus exposure and HLA in healthy donors. A multiplex PCR was run with 60 Vbeta primers and 13 Jbeta primers. Repertoires were generated with immunoSEQ multiplex PCR, while TCRdb's copy carries only in-frame clones and drops some. The table lists 130,000 to 150,000 clones, about four fifths of them singletons. Material for sequencing was PBMCs. The receptor source for this set is a man in his thirties or forties in good health and CMV-seropositive.

The chain has TRBV30 and TRBJ1-4, with TRBD1 identical over 7 bases. From germline, CDR1 is GTSNPN and CDR2 SVGIG (reference sequence). V was clipped by 1 base and J by 10 bases; unmatched bases: 3. This CDR3 has 12 amino acids. CDR3 DNA: TGTGCCTGGAGTGAGGGACAGACAAAACTGTTTTTT. Translated: CAWSEGQTKLFF.

The chain links TRBV15 to TRBJ2-5; TRBD1 matches at 10 bases. The CDR3 sequence is 17 residues long. V was clipped by 0 bases and J by 5 bases; unmatched bases: 9. CDR1 and CDR2 (germline): LNHNV, YYDKDF (reference sequence). CDR3: CATSREDRDRGLETQYF. The CDR3 nucleotides read TGTGCCACCAGCAGAGAGGACCGAGACAGGGGGCTGGAGACCCAGTACTTC.

CDR3 DNA sequence: TGTGCCAGCACCACTAGCGAGGGAGGCGAGCAGTACTTC. Encoded protein: CASTTSEGGEQYF. This rearrangement joins TRBV6-5 to TRBJ2-7; 7 positions agree with TRBD2. Losses at the gene ends were 7 bases for V and 6 bases for J; bases not matched to a gene: 9. Germline CDR1 is MNHEY and CDR2 is SVGAGI. The CDR3 runs to 13 residues.

This chain joins TRBV30 and TRBJ2-1, with 7 bases matching TRBD2. From germline, CDR1 is GTSNPN and CDR2 SVGIG (reference sequence). The CDR3 is made up of 14 amino acids. V shed 4 bases and J 3 bases; nucleotides not matched to a gene: 6. CDR3 region: CAWKGLADYNEQFF. The CDR3 DNA reads as TGTGCCTGGAAAGGGCTAGCGGACTACAATGAGCAGTTCTTC.

The chain combines TRBV18 with TRBJ2-7, with D tentatively TRBD2 (6 bases). Per germline, CDR1 KGHSH and CDR2 LQKENI. Trimming took 2 bases from V and 1 from J, leaving 9 bases between them. The CDR3 extends over 14 amino acids. In nucleotides, the CDR3 is TGTGCCAGCTCACCAGCGGGACTTTCCTACGAGCAGTACTTC. It yields the protein CASSPAGLSYEQYF.

The chain links TRBV28 to TRBJ2-1, with 7 bases identical to TRBD2. The CDR3 is made up of 13 amino acids. Germline V gene data show CDR1 as MDHEN and CDR2 as SYDVKM. The ends lost 3 bases at V and 15 bases at J; junction bases unmatched: 11. The CDR3 sequence is CASSFSKAGSAFF. DNA for the CDR3: TGTGCCAGCAGTTTCTCTAAAGCGGGATCTGCGTTCTTC.

This sequence joins TRBV28 and TRBJ2-7; D call uncertain. With 6 bases removed from V and 4 bases from J, the gap between germline ends came to 13 bases. Germline assignment: CDR1 MDHEN and CDR2 SYDVKM. CDR3 size: 13 residues. The CDR3 nucleotides are TGTGCCAGCAGCCCCTCAACAGTTTACGAGCAGTACTTC. Translating it yields CASSPSTVYEQYF.

The rearrangement uses TRBV6-5 and TRBJ2-2; the D gene is possibly TRBD2 (5 bases). CDR1 and CDR2 from the germline V gene are MNHEY and SVGAGI. The CDR3 runs to 11 residues. V was clipped by 10 bases and J by 7 bases, with 10 bases between them. Written as DNA, the CDR3 is TGTGCCACCCGGGGTATCGGGGAGCTGTTTTTT. Translated: CATRGIGELFF.

V and J are TRBV18 and TRBJ1-5, with 7 bases that match TRBD1. CDR3 length: 15 residues. Germline V CDR1 and CDR2: KGHSH, LQKENI. V was pared by 0 bases and J by 7 bases, with 6 bases of the junction left unmatched. The CDR3 is CASSPPDRVQQPQHF. Here the CDR3 DNA reads TGTGCCAGCTCACCACCTGACAGGGTTCAACAGCCCCAGCATTTT. The full variable domain, rest sourced from reference TRBV18 and TRBJ1-5, is NAGVMQNPRHLVRRRGQEARLRCSPMKGHSHVYWYRQLPEEGLKFMVYLQKENIIDESGMPKERFSAEFPKEGPSILRIQQVVRGDSAAYFCASSPPDRVQQPQHFGDGTRLSIL.

The chain links TRBV7-2 to TRBJ2-7, with 9 bases matching TRBD1. This CDR3 has 13 residues. From germline, CDR1 is SGHTA and CDR2 FQGNSA. With 0 bases clipped from V and 6 bases from J, the junction kept 0 bases outside the gene matches. The CDR3 sequence: CASSLADRGEQYF. Here the CDR3 DNA reads TGTGCCAGCAGCTTAGCGGACAGGGGCGAGCAGTACTTC.

The rearrangement joins TRBV7-2 to TRBJ2-2; possibly TRBD2 for D (6 bases). This CDR3 comprises 15 residues. Trimming pared 5 bases from V and 2 bases from J, leaving 12 bases between. The germline CDR1 and CDR2 sequences are SGHTA and FQGNSA. CDR3 residues: CASSNPGLNTGELFF. CDR3 DNA sequence: TGTGCCAGCAGCAACCCGGGACTTAACACCGGGGAGCTGTTTTTT.

This clone was found once. The chain is built from TRBV5-1 and TRBJ2-2; weak D call: TRBD2 (6 bases). The CDR3 contains 14 residues. Germline CDR1 is SGHRS and CDR2 is YFSETQ. V shed 2 bases and J shed 4 bases, with 9 bases lying between them. CDR3 loop: CASSFAGSTGELFF. CDR3 nucleotides: TGCGCCAGCAGCTTCGCGGGAAGCACCGGGGAGCTGTTTTTT.

This chain joins TRBV6-4 and TRBJ2-1; 7 bases match TRBD2. The germline V gene has CDR1 MRHNA and CDR2 SNTAGT. The CDR3 runs to 15 residues. The J segment lost 4 bases and the V segment lost 0 bases, leaving 3 bases of the junction unmatched. CDR3 region: CASSDSISGYNEQFF. CDR3 sequence (DNA): TGTGCCAGCAGTGACTCGATTAGCGGGTACAATGAGCAGTTCTTC.